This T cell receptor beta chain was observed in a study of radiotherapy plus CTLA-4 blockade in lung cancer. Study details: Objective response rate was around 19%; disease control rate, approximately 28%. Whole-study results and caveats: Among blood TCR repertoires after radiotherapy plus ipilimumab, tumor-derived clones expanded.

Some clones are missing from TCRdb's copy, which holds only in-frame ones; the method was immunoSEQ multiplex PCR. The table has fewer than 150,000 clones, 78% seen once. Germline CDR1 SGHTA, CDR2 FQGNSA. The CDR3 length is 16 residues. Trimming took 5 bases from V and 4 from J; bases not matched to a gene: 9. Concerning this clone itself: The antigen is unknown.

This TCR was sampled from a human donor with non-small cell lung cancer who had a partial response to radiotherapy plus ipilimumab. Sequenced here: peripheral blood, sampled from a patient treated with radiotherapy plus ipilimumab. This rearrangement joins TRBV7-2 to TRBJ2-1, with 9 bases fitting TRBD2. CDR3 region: CASSPNSGRSYNEQFF. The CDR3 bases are TGTGCCAGCAGCCCTAACAGCGGGAGGTCATACAATGAGCAGTTCTTC.